This T cell receptor (beta chain) derives from a study of blood T cell repertoires in COVID-19 (dated by TCRdb to the early 2020s). Broadly, across the study: The collaborator samples originated in the United States, Italy and Spain and spanned the acute and convalescent phases of COVID-19. The prospective study material was composed of cDNA or gDNA derived from T cells, B-cell-depleted T cells, or PBMCs. Deeply sampled blood TCRbeta repertoires from subjects exposed to, actively infected with, or recovered from COVID-19 were included in the dataset. The repertoires were released in a freely available public database meant as a resource for research on the immune response to SARS-CoV-2. The samples were drawn from two sources: the first 160 participants of the ongoing ImmuneRACE study, and 1,254 subjects contributed by 6 global collaborators. The sample metadata nearly always contained a de-identified subject ID, COVID-19 status, age in years and sex. Where available, HLA class I and class II types were obtained from metadata supplied by the sample provider rather than from assay-based typing. Summary of the overall study and its limitations: The quantity of clinical and demographic metadata differed by source and by participant and was supplied without curation.

Of note for this clone: The antigen this receptor binds is unknown. Base-call qualities are not available, and no considerably larger clone is one nucleotide away.

The immunoSEQ Assay, a bias-controlled multiplex PCR, was used to amplify TCRbeta CDR3 regions from genomic DNA. From the authors' description of their analysis: The number of nucleated cells in each sample was estimated by amplification of reference gene primers within the assay. To quantify the absolute abundance of each unique TCRbeta CDR3 rearrangement, sequence reads were collapsed and filtered. For each sample, productive Simpson clonality was calculated as the square root of Simpson's diversity index over productive rearrangements. Here the immuneACCESS table is served through TCRdb, limited to in-frame sequences with V and J called. Missing clones are a known gap in these copies; in checked studies unresolved V genes cover under half, and the rest lacks a known reason. The V and J calls and the clone size are those of that table, but D and trimming were determined from the DNA. The sample data list about 80,000 clones, and about 80% of these were observed just once. About 11% of the sample rests with the top ten.

Sequences SGHAT (CDR1) and FQNNGV (CDR2) are obtained from the germline V gene. Inclusive of the bounding cysteine and phenylalanine, the CDR3 is 14 residues long. The entry retains the CDR3 DNA only, 42 bases that are in frame from base 1. V lost 5 bases and J lost 4 bases; the stretch between them is 11 bases long. The collaborating institutions used their own protocols to collect whole blood in K2EDTA tubes. For TCRbeta analysis, collaborators shipped samples as frozen whole blood, isolated PBMCs, or DNA extracted from either of those sample types. The V gene is TRBV11-2 and the J gene is TRBJ2-2; a tentative D match to TRBD2 spans 6 bases. This clonotype was sampled from a middle-aged woman with active or convalescent COVID-19. The sample taken for sequencing was peripheral blood. The nucleotide sequence is TGTGCCAGCAGCCTCCAGCGGGCCACCGGGGAGCTGTTTTTT. Translated, it reads CASSLQRATGELFF.